The rows below give T cell receptor beta chains drawn from one sample of a study of cytomegalovirus exposure and HLA in healthy donors. Clones were sequenced by immunoSEQ multiplex PCR, and TCRdb holds only the in-frame ones, with some missing. Here the sample spans under 200,000 clones, just under 80% being singletons. Material: PBMCs. These receptor sequences come from a woman in her fifties or sixties in good health and CMV-seropositive. The CDR3 runs from the conserved cysteine through the conserved F or W. A D gene is named only where the DNA matches it firmly. Not all rows give a size; the values are once, few, many and, for expanded clones, a class.

abundance	v_gene	j_gene	d_gene	CDR3nt	CDR3aa
NA	TRBV9	TRBJ1-2	NA	TGTGCCAGCAGCTCAGCTGGAGGGGACTTGTATGGCTACACCTTC	CASSSAGGDLYGYTF
few	TRBV12-5	TRBJ2-1	TRBD2	TGTGCTAGTGGCTACCTCGGGGGGAATGAGCAGTTCTTC	CASGYLGGNEQFF
few	TRBV4-3	TRBJ1-3	NA	TGCGCCAGCAGCCAAGATCGTGGCAGGGGTTCTGGAAACACCATATATTTT	CASSQDRGRGSGNTIYF
few	TRBV7-2	TRBJ1-2	TRBD1	TGTGCCAGCAGCCAGCAGGGGGCGGGTGGCTACACCTTC	CASSQQGAGGYTF
NA	TRBV7-9	TRBJ2-1	TRBD2	TGTGCCAGCAGCTTGCGCGCCCTTAGGGAGGGATACAATGAGCAGTTCTTC	CASSLRALREGYNEQFF
NA	TRBV5-4	TRBJ1-1	TRBD1	TGTGCCAGCAGCCGCGGGACAGGGAGCCTGAACACTGAAGCTTTCTTT	CASSRGTGSLNTEAFF
NA	TRBV6-6	TRBJ1-3	NA	TGTGCCGCAAAGGGTAGTTGGGGAGACACCATATATTTT	CAAKGSWGDTIYF
NA	TRBV5-1	TRBJ2-1	TRBD1	TGCGCCAGCAGCACCCAAGGGACAGGAAGCAATGAGCAGTTCTTC	CASSTQGTGSNEQFF
NA	TRBV6-1	TRBJ2-1	NA	TGTGCCAGCAGTGGATTACAGTACAATGAGCAGTTCTTC	CASSGLQYNEQFF
NA	TRBV7-8	TRBJ1-5	NA	TGTGCCAGCAGCGCCCCAGCGGCGAGTCAGCCCCAGCATTTT	CASSAPAASQPQHF
NA	TRBV5-1	TRBJ2-3	NA	TGCGCCAGCAGCTCAAATCCCGCGAGCGAGACGCAGTATTTT	CASSSNPASETQYF
NA	TRBV9	TRBJ2-7	TRBD1	TGTGCCAGCAGCGTAGATGGGGTGAGGGGACAGTCCTACGAGCAGCACTTC	CASSVDGVRGQSYEQHF
NA	TRBV9	TRBJ2-7	NA	TGTGCCAGCAGCGATGGGGGGTGGGGCGGCGAGCAGTACTTC	CASSDGGWGGEQYF
NA	TRBV7-2	TRBJ2-4	TRBD2	TGTGCCAGCAGCTCCTCCACTAGCGGGGGAGCCAAAAACATTCAGTACTTC	CASSSSTSGGAKNIQYF
NA	TRBV11-3	TRBJ1-3	TRBD1	TGTGCCAGCAGCTTCCGGGACAGTCAGGACACCATATATTTT	CASSFRDSQDTIYF
NA	TRBV5-4	TRBJ2-3	TRBD1	TGTGCCAGCAGCAAAGGGGGACAGGGGGCAGATACGCAGTATTTT	CASSKGGQGADTQYF
few	TRBV4-3	TRBJ1-2	NA	TGCGCCAGCAGCCAAGATACCTCGAGGAATGGCTACACCTTC	CASSQDTSRNGYTF
NA	TRBV7-2	TRBJ2-2	TRBD2	TGTGCCAGCAGCTCACAACTATCTAGCGGGCCCACCGGGGAGCTGTTTTTT	CASSSQLSSGPTGELFF
NA	TRBV5-1	TRBJ2-6	NA	TGCGCCAGCAGCTTGGAGCTGCTTTCCTCTGGGGCCAACGTCCTGACTTTC	CASSLELLSSGANVLTF
NA	TRBV30	TRBJ1-2	NA	TGTGCCTGGAATGCTGATAGTGGGAGATCCTATGGCTACACCTTC	CAWNADSGRSYGYTF
NA	TRBV5-1	TRBJ1-4	NA	TGCGCCAGCAGCTTTGATCCGGGGGGCCGGAATGAAAAACTGTTTTTT	CASSFDPGGRNEKLFF
NA	TRBV5-4	TRBJ1-2	NA	TGTGCCAGCAGTCGAGACAGTAACTATGGCTACACCTTC	CASSRDSNYGYTF
NA	TRBV5-5	TRBJ1-2	NA	TGTGCCAGCAGAGGGCAGGACTACTATGGCTACACCTTC	CASRGQDYYGYTF
NA	TRBV29-1	TRBJ2-7	NA	TGCAGCTGTATAGGGGATTCCTACGAGCAGTACTTC	CSCIGDSYEQYF
NA	TRBV5-8	TRBJ1-2	NA	TGTGCCAGCAGCCCGTGGGTTGGAAGGCAGGGCGGTGTCCGGGGCTACACCTTC	CASSPWVGRQGGVRGYTF
NA	TRBV18	TRBJ1-2	NA	TGTGCCAGCTCACCTCCATCTCGGGAATGGGGTGACTATGGCTACACCTTC	CASSPPSREWGDYGYTF
NA	TRBV6-5	TRBJ1-1	TRBD1	TGTGCCAGCATTAGTCAGGGGGCTTGGAACACTGAAGCTTTCTTT	CASISQGAWNTEAFF
NA	TRBV27	TRBJ1-1	TRBD1	TGTGCCAGCAGTTTATCGACAGGGGCGAACACTGAAGCTTTCTTT	CASSLSTGANTEAFF
once	TRBV6-6	TRBJ2-7	TRBD2	TGTGCCAGCAGCCGTACTAGCGGGTTTACCTACGAGCAGTACTTC	CASSRTSGFTYEQYF